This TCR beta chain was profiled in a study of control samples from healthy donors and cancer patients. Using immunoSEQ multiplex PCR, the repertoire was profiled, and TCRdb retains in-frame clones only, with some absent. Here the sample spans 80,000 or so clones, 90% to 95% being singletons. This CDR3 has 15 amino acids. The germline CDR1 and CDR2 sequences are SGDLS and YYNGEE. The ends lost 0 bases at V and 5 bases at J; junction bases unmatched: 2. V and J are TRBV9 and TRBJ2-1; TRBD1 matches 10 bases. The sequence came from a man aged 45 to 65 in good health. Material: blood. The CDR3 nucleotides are TGTGCCAGCAGCGTAGGGACAGGGGGTAACAATGAGCAGTTCTTC. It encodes CASSVGTGGNNEQFF.